These 22 T cell receptor beta chains came from one sample sequenced in a study of cytomegalovirus exposure and HLA in healthy donors. 60 Vbeta and 13 Jbeta primers were used in PCR. Generated by immunoSEQ multiplex PCR, the TCRdb table keeps only in-frame clones and is missing some. The sample consists of some 100,000 clones, roughly 80% of them appearing once. The sequencing input was PBMCs. All receptors derive from a man between 40 and 49 years old in good health and CMV-seronegative.

The chain links TRBV6-1 to TRBJ2-3, with TRBD1 matching 9 bases. The CDR3 contains 14 residues. The germline CDR1 and CDR2 sequences are MNHNS and SASEGT. V shed 6 bases and J 0 bases; nucleotides not matched to a gene: 1. CDR3 sequence (DNA): TGTGCCAGCAGGACAGGGGGGAGCACAGATACGCAGTATTTT. Amino acids: CASRTGGSTDTQYF.

J is TRBJ2-7 and V is TRBV6-5; possibly TRBD1 for D (6 bases). CDR3 size: 16 residues. Trimming cost V 3 bases and J 3 bases, with 18 bases left between them. CDR1 MNHEY and CDR2 SVGAGI come from the germline V gene. The CDR3 coding sequence is TGTGCCAGCAGTTATTCTTATCCGGGACAAGGCTACGAGCAGTACTTC. It encodes CASSYSYPGQGYEQYF.

This chain links TRBV10-1 with TRBJ2-1; 8 nucleotides match TRBD2. The CDR3 runs to 12 residues. CDR1 is WNHNN and CDR2 is SYGVQD in the germline V gene (reference sequence). With 5 bases clipped from V and 9 bases from J, the junction kept 3 bases outside the gene matches. The CDR3 spells CASSSSGFEQFF. The CDR3 nucleotides are TGCGCCAGCAGTTCTAGCGGGTTTGAGCAGTTCTTC.

This clone was seen once. The V gene is TRBV7-9, the J gene TRBJ2-3; tentatively, D is TRBD2 (6 bases). V was trimmed by 11 bases and J by 4 bases, leaving 10 bases between them. The CDR3 spans 11 residues. Germline V CDR1 and CDR2: SEHNR, FQNEAQ (reference sequence). The CDR3 is CAGGNADTQYF. CDR3 sequence (DNA): TGTGCCGGCGGGAATGCAGATACGCAGTATTTT.

The V and J genes are TRBV7-2 and TRBJ2-1, with 10 bases lining up with TRBD2. From germline, CDR1 is SGHTA and CDR2 FQGNSA. J was trimmed by 4 bases and V by 1 base; bases with no gene match: 1. This CDR3 comprises 15 residues. The CDR3 nucleotides read TGTGCCAGCAGCTTAGGGACTAGCGGTTACAATGAGCAGTTCTTC. It translates to CASSLGTSGYNEQFF.

The J gene is TRBJ1-2, the V gene TRBV4-1, with 8 positions matching TRBD1. The germline gives CDR1 MGHRA, CDR2 YSYEKL. The J segment lost 7 bases and the V segment lost 3 bases, leaving 10 bases of the junction unmatched. The length of the CDR3 is 15 residues. CDR3 residues: CASSHGQGGKGGYTF. The CDR3 DNA follows: TGCGCCAGCAGCCACGGACAGGGAGGAAAAGGTGGCTACACCTTC.

This chain joins TRBV7-9 and TRBJ1-4; TRBD1 agrees at 7 bases. Germline V gene data show CDR1 as SEHNR and CDR2 as FQNEAQ (reference sequence). V was clipped by 5 bases and J by 8 bases; unmatched bases: 8. The CDR3 runs to 14 residues. The CDR3: CASSHWTGVEKLFF. The CDR3, as DNA: TGTGCCAGCAGCCACTGGACAGGAGTGGAAAAACTGTTTTTT. The whole variable domain, filled in from reference TRBV7-9 and TRBJ1-4, reads DTGVSQNPRHKITKRGQNVTFRCDPISEHNRLYWYRQTLGQGPEFLTYFQNEAQLEKSRLLSDRFSAERPKGSFSTLEIQRTEQGDSAMYLCASSHWTGVEKLFFGSGTQLSVL.

The chain recombines TRBV11-2 with TRBJ1-6, with a weak D call TRBD1 (6 bases). The germline V gene encodes CDR1 SGHAT and CDR2 FQNNGV. Trimming took 5 bases from V and 9 from J, leaving 14 bases between them. The CDR3 runs 14 residues. In DNA form, the CDR3 reads TGTGCCAGCAGCGGAGACAGGAAGGGTTCACCCCTCCACTTT. Its translation: CASSGDRKGSPLHF.

V gene TRBV6-6 combines with J gene TRBJ2-1; TRBD1 might be the D (5 bases). V lost 2 bases and J lost 4, with 9 bases in between. The germline gives CDR1 MNHNY, CDR2 SVGAGI (reference sequence). The CDR3 is 14 residues long. CDR3 protein: CASSYTTGYNEQFF. The CDR3 DNA reads as TGTGCCAGCAGTTACACCACAGGTTACAATGAGCAGTTCTTC.

In its sample, this clone was seen a few times. The chain links TRBV19 to TRBJ2-7, with 7 nucleotides matching TRBD1. Germline V gene sequence: CDR1 LNHDA, CDR2 SQIVND (reference sequence). The CDR3 is 13 amino acids. V gave up 6 bases and J gave up 0 bases; unmatched junction bases: 2. CDR3 sequence reads: CASRGQISYEQYF. The DNA of the CDR3 is TGTGCCAGTAGGGGACAGATCTCCTACGAGCAGTACTTC.

This clone was observed a few times. The chain joins TRBV5-1 to TRBJ1-2; D perhaps matches TRBD1 (5 bases). The CDR3 totals 14 residues. The ends were cut back, 0 bases at V and 4 bases at J, with 10 bases in the middle. Germline loops: CDR1 SGHRS, CDR2 YFSETQ. CDR3 sequence reads: CASSLEGITYGYTF. The CDR3 nucleotides read TGCGCCAGCAGCTTGGAGGGGATTACCTATGGCTACACCTTC.

This clone was seen a few times. The chain has TRBV5-4 and TRBJ1-2; 7 nucleotides align to TRBD1. The germline V gene has CDR1 SGHNT and CDR2 YYREEE (reference sequence). V dropped 2 bases and J dropped 3; count of bases not matched to a gene: 4. This CDR3 is built from 14 residues. The DNA of the CDR3 is TGTGCCAGCAGCTTCCGGGACAGATACTATGGCTACACCTTC. It is translated as CASSFRDRYYGYTF.

There are a few counts of this clone. V gene TRBV7-9 combines with J gene TRBJ2-7; TRBD1 matches at 7 bases. The CDR3 runs to 13 residues. The V gene's germline CDR1 is SEHNR and CDR2 FQNEAQ (reference sequence). CDR3 residues: CSSSATGTYEQYV. The CDR3 DNA reads as TGTTCCAGCAGCGCGACAGGGACCTACGAGCAGTACGTC.

V usage is TRBV19 and J usage is TRBJ2-1; 9 bases align to TRBD1. The J segment lost 8 bases and the V segment lost 6 bases, leaving 5 bases of the junction unmatched. Germline values: CDR1 LNHDA, CDR2 SQIVND (reference sequence). The CDR3 contains 13 residues. CDR3 amino acids: CASRETGGDEQFF. The CDR3 DNA is TGTGCCAGTAGGGAAACAGGGGGCGATGAGCAGTTCTTC.

The genes are TRBV6-4 and TRBJ2-2; tentative D call: TRBD1 (6 bases). Germline-derived CDR1 and CDR2 are MRHNA and SNTAGT. The germline V and J ends were trimmed by 2 bases and 3 bases, with 7 bases remaining between them. The CDR3 runs 14 residues. This CDR3 is CASSDTGYTGELFF. The CDR3 nucleotides are TGTGCCAGCAGTGACACAGGGTACACCGGGGAGCTGTTTTTT.

V gene TRBV2 combines with J gene TRBJ1-4; D unresolved. The CDR3 contains 13 residues. Trimming removed 4 bases from V and 8 bases from J, with 11 bases in between. Germline V gives CDR1 SNHLY, CDR2 FYNNEI. CDR3 nucleotide sequence: TGTGCCAGCAGTGGTCTGAGGAGGGAAAAACTGTTTTTT. This codes for CASSGLRREKLFF.

Details on this clone: A junction end diverges from the germline sequence, so it may reflect a read error. The chain uses TRBV4-3 and TRBJ1-2; D call uncertain. CDR3 length: 14 amino acids. CDR1 and CDR2 from the germline V gene are LGHNA and YSLEER. The CDR3 nucleotides are TGCGCCAGCAGCCAAGTTGGGCTGGCCTATGGCTACACTTTC. Translated: CASSQVGLAYGYTF.

This CDR3 reads CASSPWTSGGYEQYV. The CDR3 DNA follows: TGTGCCAGCAGCCCATGGACTAGCGGGGGCTACGAGCAGTACGTC. The chain links TRBV5-8 to TRBJ2-7; TRBD2 aligns across 13 bases. CDR3 length: 15 amino acids. Germline V gene data show CDR1 as SGHTS and CDR2 as YDEGEE. J gave up 3 bases and V 4 bases, and 4 bases lay outside the gene matches.

This clone was found a few times. V gene TRBV11-2 combines with J gene TRBJ2-5; possible D gene TRBD2, 6 bases. The CDR3 is 13 amino acids. V was clipped by 5 bases and J by 4 bases, with 11 bases between them. Germline-derived CDR1 and CDR2 are SGHAT and FQNNGV. The CDR3: CASSPRLVETQYF. DNA of the CDR3: TGTGCCAGCAGCCCTAGACTAGTAGAGACCCAGTACTTC. The variable domain in full, completed from reference TRBV11-2 and TRBJ2-5, reads EAGVAQSPRYKIIEKRQSVAFWCNPISGHATLYWYQQILGQGPKLLIQFQNNGVVDDSQLPKDRFSAERLKGVDSTLKIQPAKLEDSAVYLCASSPRLVETQYFGPGTRLLVL.

This sequence joins TRBV2 and TRBJ1-2; 7 bases fit TRBD1. Germline trimming cut 10 bases from V and 8 bases from J; bases unmatched to any gene: 7. CDR3 length: 11 residues. Germline values: CDR1 SNHLY, CDR2 FYNNEI. DNA for the CDR3: TGTGCCAACCTACAAGGGGGCGGCTACACCTTC. Encoded protein: CANLQGGGYTF.

The V gene is TRBV7-8, the J gene TRBJ1-5; 9 nucleotides line up with TRBD1. Germline V CDR1 and CDR2: SGHVS, FQNEAQ. The V and J ends lost 5 bases and 5 bases, in that order; junction bases with no gene match: 10. This CDR3 has 16 amino acids. CDR3 loop: CASSRSGQGRYQPQHF. In nucleotides, the CDR3 is TGTGCCAGCAGCCGATCGGGACAGGGAAGATATCAGCCCCAGCATTTT. Full variable domain (rest looked up from reference TRBV7-8 and TRBJ1-5): GAGVSQSPRYKVAKRGQDVALRCDPISGHVSLFWYQQALGQGPEFLTYFQNEAQLDKSGLPSDRFFAERPEGSVSTLKIQRTQQEDSAVYLCASSRSGQGRYQPQHFGDGTRLSIL.

A single count supports this clone. The DNA for the CDR3 is TGTGCCAGCAGCCTAACCGGAGGGGTAGACTATGGCTACACCTTC. It is translated as CASSLTGGVDYGYTF. The chain joins TRBV5-4 to TRBJ1-2; a possible D gene is TRBD1 (5 bases). This CDR3 is 15 amino acids long. Germline V gives CDR1 SGHNT, CDR2 YYREEE (reference sequence). Trimming took off 4 bases at V and 3 bases at J, with 16 bases between the two ends.